Here is one T cell receptor (beta chain) with its context. Random hexamers primed reverse transcription of 0.5 to 1 ug RNA. The method of amplification for TCR beta CDR3 was immunoSEQ multiplex PCR, covering 54 Vbeta and 13 Jbeta. From the immunoSEQ multiplex PCR reads, TCRdb called clonotypes with MiXCR, one entry per CDR3 protein. The sample includes 150,000 to 200,000 distinct CDR3 sequences, over 85% of them seen just once. Germline CDR1 reads SGHRS; CDR2 reads YFSETQ. The CDR3 runs to 14 residues. With 5 bases removed from V and 7 bases from J, the gap between germline ends came to 18 bases. This record belongs to a study of CD8 T cells in Susac syndrome.

Sequencing used CD4+ T cells from PBMCs. V usage is TRBV5-1 and J usage is TRBJ1-1; D may be TRBD1 (5 bases). The sequence was collected from a human donor in good health. CDR3 nucleotides: TGCGCCAGCAGTAGGACACTCGGGGAGGGTGAAGCTTTCTTT. This encodes CASSRTLGEGEAFF.